This T cell receptor (beta chain) stems from a study of blood T cell repertoires in COVID-19 (dated by TCRdb to the early 2020s). Context from the whole study: The collaborator samples originated in the United States, Italy and Spain and spanned the acute and convalescent phases of COVID-19. The repertoires were released in a freely available public database intended as a resource for research on the immune response to SARS-CoV-2. The sample metadata nearly always contained a de-identified subject ID, COVID-19 status, age in years and sex. The dataset comprised deeply sampled blood TCRbeta repertoires from subjects exposed to, actively infected with, or recovered from COVID-19. The samples were drawn from the first 160 participants of the ongoing ImmuneRACE study and from some 1,300 subjects provided by 6 global collaborators. Where available, HLA class I and class II types were taken from metadata supplied by the sample provider and were not determined by assay-based typing. The prospective study material was composed of cDNA or gDNA derived from T cells, B-cell-depleted T cells, or PBMCs.

A note on this clone: Its antigen is unknown. The input lacks base qualities; no much larger clone sits a single base away.

CDR1 MNHNS and CDR2 SASEGT are derived from the germline V gene. From cysteine to phenylalanine, the CDR3 is 17 amino acids long. CDR3 DNA only is kept here, 51 bases in frame from base 1. Trimming leaves V shorter by 4 bases and J shorter by 2 bases, with the junction holding 5 bases beyond the gene matches. Enrolling through a virtual design, the prospective study's participants ranged in age from roughly 18 to 90 years and lived across roughly 24 United States geographic areas. Cohort assignment in the prospective study relied on participant-reported clinical history from a screening survey and a study questionnaire. Recovered participants in ImmuneRACE Cohort 3 were defined by two consecutive negative NP/OP PCR tests, clearance by a healthcare professional, or resolution of symptoms. In the prospective study, whole blood, serum and a nasopharyngeal or oropharyngeal swab were collected from each participant by mobile phlebotomists. Additional blood draws and questionnaires over a roughly two-month period could optionally be provided by prospective study participants. Before DNA extraction, prospective study blood samples were shipped either frozen or at room temperature.

TCRbeta CDR3 regions were amplified from genomic DNA by means of the immunoSEQ Assay, a bias-controlled multiplex PCR. On the study's bioinformatics: Nucleated cell counts per sample were estimated from amplification of reference gene primers within the assay. To quantify the absolute abundance of each unique TCRbeta CDR3 rearrangement, sequence reads were collapsed and filtered. For each sample, productive Simpson clonality was calculated as the square root of Simpson's diversity index over productive rearrangements. The table comes from immuneACCESS by way of TCRdb, which keeps in-frame sequences with V and J called. Part of the clones is missing from these tables; in studies checked, under half for an unresolved V gene and the rest for unknown reasons. V, J and clone size are those of that table, while D and trimming were read from the DNA. The sample table holds 310,000 or so clones, of which roughly 86% were seen once. The ten most abundant clones make up approximately 9% of the sample.

On the study overall, not on this receptor specifically: The amount of clinical and demographic metadata varied by source and participant and was provided uncurated.

The chain is encoded by TRBV6-1 joined to TRBJ2-1; a stretch of 13 junction bases matches TRBD2. Sequencing input: PBMCs or T cells enriched from blood (not recorded which). The receptor was isolated from a woman under 30 who had recovered from COVID-19. The CDR3 is CASSVGLAGLTYNEQFF. The nucleotides read TGTGCCAGCAGTGTGGGACTAGCGGGACTTACCTACAATGAGCAGTTCTTC.